The 28 T cell receptor beta chains below come from one sample, sequenced in a study of T cells after yellow fever vaccination. TCRdb ran MiXCR on the 5' RACE reads and lists one entry per CDR3 protein. The sample has 450,000 to 550,000 distinct CDR3 sequences, around 21% seen once. The sequencing used PBMCs, collected 15 days after the yellow fever booster vaccination. The receptors shown here come from a man younger than 45 who received the YFV17D yellow fever vaccine.

The chain couples TRBV21-1 to TRBJ1-5; TRBD1 is the table's D call and was not checked against the DNA. TRBV21-1 is classified as a pseudogene. The CDR3 runs 16 residues. The CDR3 coding sequence is TGTGCCAGCAGCATCCTGAGGGGACATAGCAATCAGCCCCAGCATTTT. Translating it yields CASSILRGHSNQPQHF.

This sequence joins TRBV5-1 and TRBJ2-2, with TRBD1 identical over 8 bases. CDR1 and CDR2 from the germline V gene are SGHRS and YFSETQ. The junction had 8 bases not matched to a gene; V was cut back by 6 bases and J by 4 bases. The CDR3 has 15 residues. CDR3 protein: CASNFRDRTTGELFF. CDR3 in DNA: TGCGCCAGCAACTTCCGGGACAGGACCACCGGGGAGCTGTTTTTT.

This sequence joins TRBV29-1 and TRBJ2-5; D perhaps matches TRBD2 (6 bases). This CDR3 contains 13 residues. CDR1 SQVTM and CDR2 ANQGSEA come from the germline V gene. V lost 4 bases to trimming and J lost 5 bases, with 14 bases between them. The CDR3 region is CSVVGSGWETQYF. The CDR3 bases are TGCAGCGTTGTCGGGAGTGGGTGGGAGACCCAGTACTTC.

The V gene is TRBV7-2, the J gene TRBJ2-7, with D perhaps matching TRBD2 (7 bases). The CDR3 consists of 17 residues. Trimming cost V 2 bases and J 3 bases, with 20 bases left between them. CDR1 and CDR2 from the germline V gene are SGHTA and FQGNSA. CDR3 bases: TGTGCCAGCAGCTTAAAGGGGTTTGGCGGGGGACACTACGAGCAGTACTTC. Its translation: CASSLKGFGGGHYEQYF. Based on the CDR3 plus reference TRBV7-2 and TRBJ2-7, the full variable domain is GAGVSQSPSNKVTEKGKDVELRCDPISGHTALYWYRQSLGQGLEFLIYFQGNSAPDKSGLPSDRFSAERTGGSVSTLTIQRTQQEDSAVYLCASSLKGFGGGHYEQYFGPGTRLTVT.

This clonotype was recorded once. This rearrangement joins TRBV7-9 to TRBJ1-1; D might be TRBD1 (5 bases). Germline V CDR1 and CDR2: SEHNR, FQNEAQ (reference sequence). CDR3 length: 15 residues. Trimming stripped 4 bases from V and 0 bases from J, with 12 bases between. The CDR3 region is CASSSTDRMNTEAFF. CDR3 coding DNA: TGTGCCAGCAGCTCTACCGACAGAATGAACACTGAAGCTTTCTTT.

This clonotype showed up just a few times. The chain combines TRBV5-8 with TRBJ1-1; 8 bases agree with TRBD1. The ends lost 2 bases at V and 5 bases at J; junction bases unmatched: 8. CDR3 length equals 15 residues. Germline CDR1 is SGHTS and CDR2 is YDEGEE. CDR3 amino acids: CASSFGRGRETEAFF. The CDR3 region has the DNA TGTGCCAGCAGCTTTGGCAGGGGGCGCGAGACTGAAGCTTTCTTT.

The rearrangement joins TRBV12-2 to TRBJ2-5; the D call TRBD2 from the table was never checked on the DNA. TRBV12-2 is deemed a pseudogene. The CDR3 covers 13 residues. CDR3 loop: CASRPGLGETQYF. For the CDR3, the DNA is TGTGCAAGTCGCCCAGGACTAGGAGAGACCCAGTACTTC.

Here the CDR3 DNA reads TGTGCCAGCAGCTTGGGAGGGCTCGGAGCGGAAAAACTGTTTTTT. This gives the protein CASSLGGLGAEKLFF. The chain has TRBV7-2 and TRBJ1-4; D is ambiguous. The V end lost 3 bases, the J end lost 8 bases, and 16 bases lay between the germline ends. CDR3 length equals 15 residues. Germline V lookup: CDR1 SGHTA, CDR2 FQGNSA.

In regard to this clonotype: Compared with germline, one end of the junction differs, possibly owing to a read error. V gene TRBV12-3 or TRBV12-4 combines with J gene TRBJ1-6; 7 bases agree with TRBD1. CDR3 length equals 14 residues. The CDR3 is CASRPGQNNSPFHF. CDR3 coding DNA: TGTGCCAGCAGACCGGGACAGAATAATTCACCCTTCCACTTT.

The chain employs TRBV28 and TRBJ1-1; 9 bases fit TRBD1. Germline lookup yields CDR1 MDHEN and CDR2 SYDVKM. The CDR3 consists of 15 residues. V gave up 7 bases and J gave up 11 bases; unmatched junction bases: 17. The CDR3 loop reads CASIPWGQGERRAFF. CDR3 nucleotides: TGTGCCAGCATCCCTTGGGGACAGGGAGAGAGGAGGGCTTTCTTT. Combining the CDR3 with reference TRBV28 and TRBJ1-1 gives the whole variable domain DVKVTQSSRYLVKRTGEKVFLECVQDMDHENMFWYRQDPGLGLRLIYFSYDVKMKEKGDIPEGYSVSREKKERFSLILESASTNQTSMYLCASIPWGQGERRAFFGQGTRLTVV.

V gene TRBV3-1 combines with J gene TRBJ2-5; tentatively, D is TRBD2 (5 bases). V was cut by 2 bases and J by 5 bases, with 9 bases left in between. Germline V gene sequence: CDR1 LGHDT, CDR2 YNNKEL (reference sequence). This CDR3 is built from 13 residues. For the CDR3, the DNA is TGTGCCAGCAGCCAAATAGTAGCGGAGACCCAGTACTTC. This encodes CASSQIVAETQYF.

The chain uses TRBV29-1 and TRBJ2-7, with TRBD2 matching 10 bases. The CDR3 runs 14 residues. The trim removed 6 bases at V and 6 bases at J, leaving 11 bases unmatched. CDR1 and CDR2 from the germline V gene are SQVTM and ANQGSEA. CDR3 region: CSVKGASGSSEQYF. The DNA of the CDR3 is TGCAGCGTCAAGGGGGCTAGCGGGAGTTCCGAGCAGTACTTC.

V and J are TRBV12-3 or TRBV12-4 and TRBJ2-1; 7 bases line up with TRBD2. V trimming: 2 bases; J trimming: 7 bases; junction bases outside the gene matches: 8. This CDR3 spans 15 amino acids. This chain's CDR3 is CASSLNGRNRNEQFF. CDR3 coding DNA: TGTGCCAGCAGTTTAAACGGGAGGAATCGGAATGAGCAGTTCTTC.

V gene TRBV28 combines with J gene TRBJ2-7, with 7 bases identical to TRBD1. CDR1 MDHEN and CDR2 SYDVKM come from the germline V gene. CDR3 length: 12 residues. The V and J ends lost 9 bases and 1 base, in that order; junction bases with no gene match: 3. This CDR3 is CASLQGSYEQYF. In nucleotides, the CDR3 is TGTGCCAGTCTACAGGGGTCCTACGAGCAGTACTTC.

The rearrangement links TRBV5-1 to TRBJ1-1; no clear D. The V gene lost 2 bases and the J gene lost 1 base, with 9 bases spanning the gap. The length of the CDR3 is 14 residues. Germline CDR1 SGHRS, CDR2 YFSETQ. CDR3 loop: CASSFGQRNTEAFF. The CDR3 nucleotides are TGCGCCAGCAGCTTCGGTCAGAGGAACACTGAAGCTTTCTTT.

This clonotype was observed a handful of times. V gene TRBV5-1 combines with J gene TRBJ2-1; D unresolved. The V gene's germline CDR1 is SGHRS and CDR2 YFSETQ. The CDR3 totals 10 residues. Trimming removed 6 bases from V and 6 bases from J, with 4 bases in between. CDR3 DNA sequence: TGCGCCAGCACCTGCAATGAGCAGTTCTTC. This translates into CASTCNEQFF.

This clonotype was seen more than once but under ten times. V is TRBV7-8 and J is TRBJ2-2; tentatively, D is TRBD1 or TRBD2 (5 bases each). The CDR3 covers 16 residues. The germline V and J ends were trimmed by 5 bases and 5 bases, with 18 bases remaining between them. The V gene's germline CDR1 is SGHVS and CDR2 FQNEAQ. The DNA of the CDR3 is TGTGCCAGCAGCCAGAGGGGAGACGTGAGAACCGGGGAGCTGTTTTTT. It encodes CASSQRGDVRTGELFF.

This clonotype was observed a handful of times. This chain joins TRBV5-1 and TRBJ2-1; TRBD2 agrees at 10 bases. CDR3 length: 14 amino acids. CDR1 is SGHRS and CDR2 is YFSETQ in the germline V gene. J lost 7 bases, V lost 4 bases, and 5 bases had no gene match. In nucleotides, the CDR3 is TGCGCCAGCAGCCCTGCACTAGCGGGAAATGAGCAGTTCTTC. It specifies CASSPALAGNEQFF.

This clonotype occurred many times. This rearrangement joins TRBV29-1 to TRBJ2-4, with no clear D. CDR1 SQVTM and CDR2 ANQGSEA come from the germline V gene. The V end lost 2 bases, the J end lost 8 bases, and 7 bases lay between the germline ends. This CDR3 spans 11 amino acids. Here the CDR3 reads CSVENEDIQYF. The CDR3 DNA reads as TGCAGCGTTGAAAACGAGGACATTCAGTACTTC.

The chain links TRBV4-3 to TRBJ2-7, with 8 bases lining up with TRBD1. Per germline, CDR1 LGHNA and CDR2 YSLEER. The CDR3 runs to 15 residues. The V and J ends lost 0 bases and 4 bases, in that order; junction bases with no gene match: 5. CDR3: CASSQEPGQAYEQYF. DNA for the CDR3: TGCGCCAGCAGCCAAGAACCGGGACAGGCTTACGAGCAGTACTTC.

V and J are TRBV7-6 and TRBJ2-3; 10 bases are shared with TRBD2. The length of the CDR3 is 20 residues. The V gene's germline CDR1 is SGHVS and CDR2 FNYEAQ. Trimming removed 6 bases from V and 6 bases from J; junction bases left unmatched: 24. CDR3 in amino acids: CASSKKGLAGVKSVTDTQYF. The CDR3 bases are TGTGCCAGCAGTAAGAAAGGGCTAGCGGGAGTCAAATCAGTAACGGATACGCAGTATTTT.

J is TRBJ1-1 and V is TRBV6-2 or TRBV6-3, with D perhaps TRBD1 (6 bases). Trimming cost V 6 bases and J 3 bases, with 14 bases left between them. Germline CDR1 is MNHEY and CDR2 is SVGEGT. The CDR3 is 14 amino acids. CDR3 sequence (DNA): TGTGCCAGCAGCGCCCCGGGGGCCTACACTGAAGCTTTCTTT. It codes for CASSAPGAYTEAFF.

In its sample, this clonotype was seen a few times. V and J are TRBV5-1 and TRBJ2-1; D possibly uses TRBD1 or TRBD2 (7 bases each). Per the germline V gene, CDR1 is SGHRS and CDR2 is YFSETQ. V was cut by 0 bases and J by 8 bases, with 15 bases left in between. The CDR3 contains 15 residues. The CDR3 loop is CASSLEGASGYEQFF. CDR3 in DNA: TGCGCCAGCAGCTTGGAGGGGGCTAGCGGCTATGAGCAGTTCTTC. Together with reference TRBV5-1 and TRBJ2-1, the CDR3 gives the full variable domain: KAGVTQTPRYLIKTRGQQVTLSCSPISGHRSVSWYQQTPGQGLQFLFEYFSETQRNKGNFPGRFSGRQFSNSRSEMNVSTLELGDSALYLCASSLEGASGYEQFFGPGTRLTVL.

The J gene is TRBJ2-7, the V gene TRBV29-1; 9 nucleotides align to TRBD1. The CDR3 sequence is 14 residues long. CDR1 SQVTM and CDR2 ANQGSEA come from the germline V gene. V was pared by 3 bases and J by 5 bases, with 8 bases of the junction left unmatched. The CDR3 region is CSVDGTGIVNEQYF. CDR3 coding DNA: TGCAGCGTTGATGGGACAGGGATCGTAAACGAGCAGTACTTC.

This sequence joins TRBV18 and TRBJ2-5, with TRBD1 matching 10 bases. The V gene's germline CDR1 is KGHSH and CDR2 LQKENI. The CDR3 loop spans 15 amino acids. The V gene end was trimmed by 4 bases and the J gene end by 5 bases; junction bases not matched to a gene: 7. CDR3: CASSQNPTGGETQYF. The CDR3 nucleotides read TGTGCCAGCTCACAAAACCCGACAGGGGGCGAGACCCAGTACTTC.

The chain uses TRBV20-1 and TRBJ2-7; the D gene is possibly TRBD2 (6 bases). V lost 6 bases and J 2 bases, leaving 17 bases between the germline ends. Germline CDR1 and CDR2: DFQATT and SNEGSKA (reference sequence). The CDR3 sequence is 14 residues long. The CDR3 reads CSAMRAGGTYEQYF. The CDR3 DNA follows: TGCAGTGCCATGAGAGCGGGCGGGACCTACGAGCAGTACTTC.

This clonotype was counted once. The rearrangement links TRBV25-1 to TRBJ2-7; D perhaps matches TRBD1 (6 bases). Germline CDR1 MGHDK, CDR2 SYGVNS. The CDR3 extends over 12 amino acids. Trimming left V 3 bases short and J 6 bases short, with 9 bases between. The CDR3 sequence: CASSDGGAEQYF. The CDR3 nucleotides read TGTGCCAGCAGTGATGGGGGCGCCGAGCAGTACTTC.

The chain uses TRBV11-1 and TRBJ2-1; TRBD2 aligns across 16 bases. Trimming cost V 0 bases and J 8 bases; bases outside gene matches: 10. This CDR3 comprises 19 residues. Germline V lookup: CDR1 SGHAT, CDR2 FQDESV (reference sequence). CDR3 region: CASSLATGTSGRAFHEQFF. CDR3 coding DNA: TGTGCCAGCAGCTTAGCGACCGGGACTAGCGGGAGGGCCTTCCATGAGCAGTTCTTC.